This T cell receptor (beta chain) was sequenced in a study of blood T cell repertoires in COVID-19. Study at large: The study drew acute and convalescent COVID-19 samples from the United States, Italy and Spain. The cDNA or gDNA used as material had been derived from T cells, B-cell-depleted T cells, or PBMCs.

This CDR3 has 13 amino acids. Germline V CDR1 and CDR2: SEHNR, FQNEAQ (reference sequence). V lost 7 bases to trimming and J lost 5 bases; unmatched junction nucleotides: 4. As processed by the authors: Amplifying reference gene primers gave estimates of nucleated cell counts. TCRdb keeps only in-frame clones here, not all; method: immunoSEQ multiplex PCR. V and J calls and clone size are those listed in that table; D and trimming were worked out from the DNA. The sample carries 56,000 or so clones, roughly 84% recorded once. The sequence was obtained from a man between 45 and 60 years old with acute or convalescent COVID-19. V usage is TRBV7-9 and J usage is TRBJ2-5, with 10 bases lining up with TRBD2. Sequenced: peripheral blood. Written as DNA, the CDR3 is TGTGCCAGCACCATTAGCGGGAGGGAGACCCAGTACTTC. Its translation: CASTISGRETQYF.